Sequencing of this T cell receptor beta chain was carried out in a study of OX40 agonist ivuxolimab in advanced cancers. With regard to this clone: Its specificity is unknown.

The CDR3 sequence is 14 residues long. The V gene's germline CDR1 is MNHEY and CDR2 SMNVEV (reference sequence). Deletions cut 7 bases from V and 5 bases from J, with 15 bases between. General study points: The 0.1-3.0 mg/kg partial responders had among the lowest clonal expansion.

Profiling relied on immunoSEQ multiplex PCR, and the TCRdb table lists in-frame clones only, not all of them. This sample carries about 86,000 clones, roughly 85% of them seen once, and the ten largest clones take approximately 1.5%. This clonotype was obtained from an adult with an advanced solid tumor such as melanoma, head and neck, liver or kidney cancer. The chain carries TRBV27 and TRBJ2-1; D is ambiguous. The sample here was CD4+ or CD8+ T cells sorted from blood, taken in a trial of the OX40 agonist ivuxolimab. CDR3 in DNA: TGTGCCAGCACCACCCTGGGCAGAAACAATGAGCAGTTCTTC. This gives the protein CASTTLGRNNEQFF.